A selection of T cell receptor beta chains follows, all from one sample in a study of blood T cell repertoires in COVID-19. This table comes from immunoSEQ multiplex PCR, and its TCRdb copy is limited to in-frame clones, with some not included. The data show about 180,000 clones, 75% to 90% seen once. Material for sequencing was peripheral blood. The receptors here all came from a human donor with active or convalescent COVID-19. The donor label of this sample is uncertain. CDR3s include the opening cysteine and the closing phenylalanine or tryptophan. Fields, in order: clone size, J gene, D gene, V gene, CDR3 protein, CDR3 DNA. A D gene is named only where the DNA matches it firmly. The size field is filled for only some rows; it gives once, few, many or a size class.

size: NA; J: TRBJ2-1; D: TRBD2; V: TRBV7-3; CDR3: CASSTLAGGVGEQFF; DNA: TGTGCCAGCAGCACCCTAGCGGGGGGGGTTGGTGAGCAGTTCTTC
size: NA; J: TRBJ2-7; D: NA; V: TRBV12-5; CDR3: CASGPAHRTVYEQYF; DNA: TGTGCTAGTGGTCCCGCGCACAGGACAGTCTACGAGCAGTACTTC
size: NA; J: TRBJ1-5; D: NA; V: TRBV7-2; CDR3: CASSLAGGNNQPQHF; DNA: TGTGCCAGCAGCTTAGCGGGGGGGAATAACCAGCCCCAGCATTTT
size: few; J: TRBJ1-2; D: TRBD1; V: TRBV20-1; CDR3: CSAPTGEGYTF; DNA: TGCAGTGCGCCAACAGGGGAGGGCTACACCTTC
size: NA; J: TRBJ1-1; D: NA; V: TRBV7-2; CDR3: CASSFGWGDAEAFF; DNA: TGTGCCAGCAGCTTCGGCTGGGGCGACGCTGAAGCTTTCTTT
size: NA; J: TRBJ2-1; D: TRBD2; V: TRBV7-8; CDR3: CASSLGGGSGRDNEQFF; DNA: TGTGCCAGCAGCCTAGGGGGGGGTAGCGGGAGGGACAATGAGCAGTTCTTC
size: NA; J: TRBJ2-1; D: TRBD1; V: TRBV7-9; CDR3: CASSLRTGVGNEQFF; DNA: TGTGCCAGCAGCTTAAGGACAGGGGTGGGCAATGAGCAGTTCTTC
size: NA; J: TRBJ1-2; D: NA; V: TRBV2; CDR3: CASSEATLPYGYTF; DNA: TGTGCCAGCAGTGAAGCGACTCTTCCCTATGGCTACACCTTC
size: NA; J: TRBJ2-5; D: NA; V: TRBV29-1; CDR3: CSVEGSYQETQYF; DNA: TGCAGCGTTGAGGGCTCGTACCAAGAGACCCAGTACTTC
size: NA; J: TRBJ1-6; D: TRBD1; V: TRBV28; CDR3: CASRGTGAWVSSYNSPLHF; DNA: TGTGCCAGCAGGGGAACAGGGGCTTGGGTGAGCTCCTATAATTCACCCCTCCACTTT
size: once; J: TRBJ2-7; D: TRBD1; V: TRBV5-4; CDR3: CASSPPIPGTGVVEQYF; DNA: TGTGCCAGCAGCCCCCCGATCCCCGGGACAGGGGTTGTCGAGCAGTACTTC